Sequencing of this T cell receptor (beta chain) was carried out in a study of blood T cell repertoires in COVID-19 (TCRdb year 2020). About the full investigation: Collaborator samples came from the United States, Italy and Spain and covered acute and convalescent phases of COVID-19. The repertoires were made available in a free public database intended to serve as a resource for research on the immune response to SARS-CoV-2. The samples were drawn from the first 160 participants of the ongoing ImmuneRACE study and from some 1,300 subjects provided by 6 global collaborators. Sample metadata almost always included a de-identified subject ID, COVID-19 status, age in years and sex. Where available, HLA class I and class II types were obtained from metadata supplied by the sample provider rather than from assay-based typing. The material from the prospective study consisted of cDNA or gDNA derived from T cells, B-cell-depleted T cells, or PBMCs. The dataset comprised deeply sampled blood TCRbeta repertoires from subjects exposed to, actively infected with, or recovered from COVID-19.

V lost 2 bases and J lost 5 bases, and the count of bases not matched to a germline gene is 5. The cysteine opens and the phenylalanine closes a CDR3 of 15 amino acids. This entry keeps only the CDR3 DNA: 45 bases, framed from base 1. The germline V gene supplies CDR1 MNHEY and CDR2 SVGAGI. TCRbeta CDR3 regions were amplified from genomic DNA using the immunoSEQ Assay, a bias-controlled multiplex PCR. The original methods were these. The number of nucleated cells in each sample was estimated from the amplification of reference gene primers within the assay. Sequence reads were collapsed and filtered to measure the absolute abundance of every unique TCRbeta CDR3 rearrangement. For each sample, productive Simpson clonality was calculated as the square root of Simpson's diversity index across productive rearrangements. The source is immuneACCESS, and TCRdb retained only in-frame sequences with V and J called. Part of the clones is not carried over; for the studies checked, unresolved V genes explain less than half of this, and the remainder is unexplained. The D gene and trimming were derived from the DNA, and the V and J assignments and clone size from that table. This sample has approximately 150,000 clones in its table, and over 70% of those were observed once. About 1.5% of the sample belongs to the ten largest clones.

The collaborating institutions used their own protocols to collect whole blood in K2EDTA tubes. For TCRbeta analysis, collaborators shipped samples in one of three forms: frozen whole blood, isolated PBMCs, or DNA extracted from either of those sample types. The paper as a whole reports these results and caveats: The quantity of clinical and demographic metadata differed by source and by participant and was supplied without curation.

Details on this clone: Its antigen target is currently unknown. The sample holds no much larger clone one base away, and base qualities are not on file.

What was sequenced was peripheral blood. This receptor was taken from a woman in her 50s with acute or convalescent COVID-19. The rearranged segments are TRBV6-5 and TRBJ2-5; a stretch of 10 junction bases matches TRBD1. The DNA sequence is given as TGTGCCAGCAGTTACCAAGGACAGGGGGGTGAGACCCAGTACTTC. This is translated as CASSYQGQGGETQYF.